This T cell receptor (beta chain) originates from a study of T cell responses to AZD1222 COVID-19 vaccine. Overall study: Second doses at about 4 or about 12 weeks were pooled. Study-level results: White British people made up most donors, females outnumbered males, and clonal diversity was possibly underestimated. Recipients of two AZD1222 doses showed rising Spike-specific TCR breadth and depth. Of the AZD1222 recipients, only 5 to 7 were seropositive at baseline.

Trimming took off 5 bases at V and 5 bases at J, with 13 bases between the two ends. The CDR3 totals 14 residues. From germline, CDR1 is SNHLY and CDR2 FYNNEI. As for this clone: Its target is not known.

Assay: immunoSEQ multiplex PCR; the TCRdb copy retains only in-frame clones and omits some. Altogether about 50,000 clones are present, roughly 80% being singletons, with the ten largest covering 5.5% to 8%. The TCR comes from an adult in good health. Sequenced here: peripheral blood, sampled on day 0 of AZD1222 vaccination. The chain joins TRBV2 to TRBJ1-3, with D tentatively TRBD1 (6 bases). The CDR3 nucleotides read TGTGCCAGCAGTCCCCGGACAGTCAGAAACACCATATATTTT. Translated, it gives CASSPRTVRNTIYF.